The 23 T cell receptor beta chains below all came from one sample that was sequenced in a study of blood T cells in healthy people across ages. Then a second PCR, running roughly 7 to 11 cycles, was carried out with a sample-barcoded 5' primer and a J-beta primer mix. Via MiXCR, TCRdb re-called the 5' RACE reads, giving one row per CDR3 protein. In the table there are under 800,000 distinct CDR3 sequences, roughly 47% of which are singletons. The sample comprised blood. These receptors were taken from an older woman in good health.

The CDR3 nucleotides are TGCAGCGTTACAGGGGGCGGTGAAAAACTGTTTTTT. Translating gives CSVTGGGEKLFF. This chain connects TRBV29-1 to TRBJ1-4, with 9 bases matching TRBD1. The CDR3 covers 12 residues. V gave up 5 bases and J gave up 7 bases; unmatched junction bases: 2. Germline loops: CDR1 SQVTM, CDR2 ANQGSEA.

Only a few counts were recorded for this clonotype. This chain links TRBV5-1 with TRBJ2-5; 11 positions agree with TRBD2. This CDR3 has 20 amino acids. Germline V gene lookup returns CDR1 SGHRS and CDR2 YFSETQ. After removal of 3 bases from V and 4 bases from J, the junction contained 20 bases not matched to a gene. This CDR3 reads CASSSLSTPSGGTSRETQYF. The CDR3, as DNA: TGCGCCAGCAGCTCCTTATCAACCCCTAGCGGGGGGACCTCTCGAGAGACCCAGTACTTC.

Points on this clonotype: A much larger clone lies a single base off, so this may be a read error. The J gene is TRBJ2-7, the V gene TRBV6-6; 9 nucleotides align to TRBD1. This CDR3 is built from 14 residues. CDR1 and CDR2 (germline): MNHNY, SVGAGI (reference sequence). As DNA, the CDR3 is TGTGCCAGCAGCTCCGGGACAGGGTACTACGGGCAGTACTTC. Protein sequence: CASSSGTGYYGQYF.

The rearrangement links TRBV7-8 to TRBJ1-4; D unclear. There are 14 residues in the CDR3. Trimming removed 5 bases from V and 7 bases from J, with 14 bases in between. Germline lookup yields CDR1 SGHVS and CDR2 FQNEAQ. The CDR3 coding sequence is TGTGCCAGCAGCCCTTCCCAGATGAGTGAAAAACTGTTTTTT. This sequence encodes CASSPSQMSEKLFF.

The CDR3 protein is CASSQDFGGNQPQHF. The CDR3 region has the DNA TGCGCCAGCAGCCAAGATTTCGGTGGCAATCAGCCCCAGCATTTT. The V call is TRBV4-3, the J call TRBJ1-5; D remains ambiguous. Germline CDR1 is LGHNA and CDR2 is YSLEER. The CDR3 spans 15 residues. V lost 0 bases, J lost 2 bases, and 8 bases lay in between.

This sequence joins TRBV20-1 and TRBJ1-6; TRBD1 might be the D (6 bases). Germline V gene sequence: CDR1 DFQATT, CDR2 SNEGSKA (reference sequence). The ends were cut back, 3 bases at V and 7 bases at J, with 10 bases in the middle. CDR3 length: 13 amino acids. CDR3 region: CSASLGQNSPLHF. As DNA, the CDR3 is TGCAGTGCTAGCCTCGGACAGAATTCACCCCTCCACTTT.

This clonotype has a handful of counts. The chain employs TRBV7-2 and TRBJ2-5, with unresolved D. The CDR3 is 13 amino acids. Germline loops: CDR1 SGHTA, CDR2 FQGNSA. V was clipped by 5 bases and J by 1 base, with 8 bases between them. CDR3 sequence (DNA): TGTGCCAGCAGCCCCCGGACCCAAGAGACCCAGTACTTC. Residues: CASSPRTQETQYF.

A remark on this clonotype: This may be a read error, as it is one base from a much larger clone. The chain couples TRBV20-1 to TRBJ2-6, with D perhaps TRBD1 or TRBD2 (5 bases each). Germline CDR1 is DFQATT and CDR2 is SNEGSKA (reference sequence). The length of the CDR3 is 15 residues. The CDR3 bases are TGCAGTGCTAGAGATCCGGGGTACGGGGCCAACGTCCCGACTTTC. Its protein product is CSARDPGYGANVPTF.

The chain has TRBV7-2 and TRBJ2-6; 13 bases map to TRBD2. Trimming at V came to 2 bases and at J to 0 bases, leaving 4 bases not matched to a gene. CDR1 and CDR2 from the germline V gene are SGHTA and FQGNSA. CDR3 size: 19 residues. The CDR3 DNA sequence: TGTGCCAGCAGCTTAAGACTAGCGGGGGGCCCCTCTGGGGCCAACGTCCTGACTTTC. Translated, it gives CASSLRLAGGPSGANVLTF. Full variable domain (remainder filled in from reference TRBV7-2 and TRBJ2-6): GAGVSQSPSNKVTEKGKDVELRCDPISGHTALYWYRQSLGQGLEFLIYFQGNSAPDKSGLPSDRFSAERTGGSVSTLTIQRTQQEDSAVYLCASSLRLAGGPSGANVLTFGAGSRLTVL.

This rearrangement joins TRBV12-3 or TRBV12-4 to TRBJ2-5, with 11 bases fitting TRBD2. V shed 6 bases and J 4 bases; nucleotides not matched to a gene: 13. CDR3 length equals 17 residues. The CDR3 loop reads CASSYTSGTSGIETQYF. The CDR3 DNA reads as TGTGCCAGCAGCTACACCTCCGGGACTAGCGGTATAGAGACCCAGTACTTC.

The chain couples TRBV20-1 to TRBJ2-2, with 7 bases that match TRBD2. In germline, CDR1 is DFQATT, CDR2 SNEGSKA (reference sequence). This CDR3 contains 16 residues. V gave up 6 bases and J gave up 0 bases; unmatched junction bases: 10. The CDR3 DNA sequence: TGCAGTGCCCCGGGGGGAGAAAAAACGAACACCGGGGAGCTGTTTTTT. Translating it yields CSAPGGEKTNTGELFF.

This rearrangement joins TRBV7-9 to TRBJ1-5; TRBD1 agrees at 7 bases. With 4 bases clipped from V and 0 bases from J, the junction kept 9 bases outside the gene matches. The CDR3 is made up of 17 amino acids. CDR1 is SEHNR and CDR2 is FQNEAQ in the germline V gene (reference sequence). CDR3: CASSWEQGSDSNQPQHF. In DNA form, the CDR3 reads TGTGCCAGCAGCTGGGAACAGGGGTCCGATAGCAATCAGCCCCAGCATTTT.

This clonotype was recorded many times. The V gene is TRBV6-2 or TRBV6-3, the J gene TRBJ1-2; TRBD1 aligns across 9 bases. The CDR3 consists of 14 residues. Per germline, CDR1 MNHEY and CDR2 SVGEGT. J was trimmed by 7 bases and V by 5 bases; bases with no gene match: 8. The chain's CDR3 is CASSTTGGTAGYTF. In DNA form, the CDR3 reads TGTGCCAGCAGTACGACAGGGGGAACGGCTGGCTACACCTTC.

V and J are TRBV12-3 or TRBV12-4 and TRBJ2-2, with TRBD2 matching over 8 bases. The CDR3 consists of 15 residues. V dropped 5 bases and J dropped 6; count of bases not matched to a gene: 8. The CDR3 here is CASSVAGGVAGELFF. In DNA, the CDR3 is TGTGCCAGCAGTGTCGCGGGGGGTGTGGCCGGGGAGCTGTTTTTT.

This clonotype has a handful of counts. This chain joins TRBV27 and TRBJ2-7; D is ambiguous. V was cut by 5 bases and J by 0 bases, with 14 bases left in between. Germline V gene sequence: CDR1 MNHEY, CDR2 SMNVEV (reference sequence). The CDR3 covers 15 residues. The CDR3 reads CASSRTGSRSYEQYF. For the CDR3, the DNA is TGTGCCAGCAGTCGAACGGGCTCCCGCTCCTACGAGCAGTACTTC.

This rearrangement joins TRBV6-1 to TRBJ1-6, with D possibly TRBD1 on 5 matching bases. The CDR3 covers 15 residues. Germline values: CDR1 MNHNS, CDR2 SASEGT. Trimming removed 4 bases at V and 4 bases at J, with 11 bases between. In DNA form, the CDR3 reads TGTGCCAGCAGTGTCAGGGTAGAGTATAATTCACCCCTCCACTTT. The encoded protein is CASSVRVEYNSPLHF.

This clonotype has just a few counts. The CDR3 bases are TGTGCCAGCAGTTACGGGTTCAGGGGCGGCCAAGAGACCCAGTACTTC. Amino acid sequence: CASSYGFRGGQETQYF. The rearrangement joins TRBV6-2 or TRBV6-3 to TRBJ2-5, with D maybe TRBD1 (6 bases). Trimming shortened V by 2 bases and J by 1 base, and 14 bases separated the two germline ends. The CDR3 spans 16 residues. Germline V lookup: CDR1 MNHEY, CDR2 SVGEGT.

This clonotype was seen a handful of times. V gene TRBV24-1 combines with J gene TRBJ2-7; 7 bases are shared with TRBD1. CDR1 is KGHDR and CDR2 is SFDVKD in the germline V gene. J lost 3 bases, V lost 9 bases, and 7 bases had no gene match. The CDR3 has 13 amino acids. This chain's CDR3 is CATGAGGGYEQYF. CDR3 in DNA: TGTGCCACCGGCGCAGGGGGTGGCTACGAGCAGTACTTC.

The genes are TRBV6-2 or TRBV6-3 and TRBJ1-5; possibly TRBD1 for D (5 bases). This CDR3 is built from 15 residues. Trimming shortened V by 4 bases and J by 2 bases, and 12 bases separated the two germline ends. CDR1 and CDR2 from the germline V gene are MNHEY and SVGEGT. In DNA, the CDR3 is TGTGCCAGCAGTTCGGCGAGCAGGGGCAATCAGCCCCAGCATTTT. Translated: CASSSASRGNQPQHF.

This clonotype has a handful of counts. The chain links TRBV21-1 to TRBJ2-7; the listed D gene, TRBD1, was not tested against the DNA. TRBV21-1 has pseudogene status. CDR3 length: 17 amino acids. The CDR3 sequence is CASSKEYGGQSMYEQYF. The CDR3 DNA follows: TGTGCCAGCAGCAAAGAGTATGGGGGTCAGAGTATGTACGAGCAGTACTTC.

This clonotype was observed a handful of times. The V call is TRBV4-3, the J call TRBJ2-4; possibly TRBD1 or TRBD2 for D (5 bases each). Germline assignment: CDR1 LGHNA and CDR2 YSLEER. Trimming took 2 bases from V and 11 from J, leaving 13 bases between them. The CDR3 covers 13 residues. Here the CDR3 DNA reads TGCGCCAGCAGCCAAAACCCGGGACGACTTCAGTACTTC. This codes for CASSQNPGRLQYF.

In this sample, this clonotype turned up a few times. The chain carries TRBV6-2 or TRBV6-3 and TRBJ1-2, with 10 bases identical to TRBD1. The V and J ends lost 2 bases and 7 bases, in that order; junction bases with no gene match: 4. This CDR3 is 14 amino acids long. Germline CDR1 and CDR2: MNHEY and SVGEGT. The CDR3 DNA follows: TGTGCCAGCAGTTACCCGGGACAGGGGACTGGCTACACCTTC. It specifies CASSYPGQGTGYTF.

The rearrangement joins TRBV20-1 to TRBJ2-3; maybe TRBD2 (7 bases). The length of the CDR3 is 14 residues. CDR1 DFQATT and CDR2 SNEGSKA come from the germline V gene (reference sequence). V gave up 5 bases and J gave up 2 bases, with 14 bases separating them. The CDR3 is CSAPRGGVTDTQYF. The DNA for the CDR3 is TGCAGTGCTCCGAGGGGGGGAGTCACAGATACGCAGTATTTT.